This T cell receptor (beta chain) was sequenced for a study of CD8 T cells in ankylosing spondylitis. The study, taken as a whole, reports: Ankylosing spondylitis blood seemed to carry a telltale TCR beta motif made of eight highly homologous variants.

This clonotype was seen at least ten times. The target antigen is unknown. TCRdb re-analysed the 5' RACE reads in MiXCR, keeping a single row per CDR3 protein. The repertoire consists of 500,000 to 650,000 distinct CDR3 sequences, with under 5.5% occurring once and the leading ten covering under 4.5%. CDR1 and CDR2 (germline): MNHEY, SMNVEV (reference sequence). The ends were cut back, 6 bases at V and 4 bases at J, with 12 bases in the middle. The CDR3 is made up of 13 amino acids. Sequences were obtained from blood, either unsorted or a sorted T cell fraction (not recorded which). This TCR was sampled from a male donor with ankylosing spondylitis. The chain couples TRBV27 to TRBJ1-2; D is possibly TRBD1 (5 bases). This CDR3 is CASRSLGVYGYTF. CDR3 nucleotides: TGTGCCAGCAGGAGTTTGGGGGTCTATGGCTACACCTTC.